This T cell receptor (beta chain) is drawn from a study of blood T cell repertoires in COVID-19. Study in general: Sites in the United States, Italy and Spain provided acute and convalescent COVID-19 samples. PBMCs, B-cell-depleted T cells, or T cells were the source of the cDNA or gDNA that made up the material.

V gave up 8 bases and J gave up 7 bases; unmatched junction bases: 4. The CDR3 runs to 12 residues. Germline V gene sequence: CDR1 LNHDA, CDR2 SQIVND (reference sequence). In the study's own analysis: From reference gene primer amplification, estimates of nucleated cell counts were derived. Some clones are missing from TCRdb's copy, which holds only in-frame ones; the method was immunoSEQ multiplex PCR. V and J calls and clone size are copied from that table; D and trimming were computed from the DNA. The sample carries approximately 120,000 clones, about 80% recorded once. A few counts support this clone.

The sequence came from a man in his sixties with acute or convalescent COVID-19. The V gene is TRBV19, the J gene TRBJ1-5, with TRBD1 matching over 8 bases. The sequenced sample consisted of peripheral blood. CDR3 sequence (DNA): TGTGCCAGTGACGGACAGGGCCAGCCCCAGCATTTT. Its protein product is CASDGQGQPQHF.